The entry that follows covers one T cell receptor beta chain sequence. With 1 base removed from V and 0 bases from J, the gap between germline ends came to 15 bases. The V gene's germline CDR1 is SQVTM and CDR2 ANQGSEA. The CDR3 consists of 16 residues. The protocol was immunoSEQ multiplex PCR, while the TCRdb copy is restricted to in-frame clones and leaves out a portion. The sample lists 300,000 to 350,000 clones, about nine tenths occurring once. The source of the sample is a study of blood T cell repertoires in COVID-19. Turning to the study itself: Acute and convalescent COVID-19 samples came from the United States, Italy and Spain. Sample material is recorded as cDNA or gDNA derived from T cells, B-cell-depleted T cells, or PBMCs.

The V call is TRBV29-1, the J call TRBJ1-1; maybe TRBD1 (6 bases). This TCR derives from a woman aged 25-40 years with COVID-19, enrolled during active disease. Sequencing was done on a sample of peripheral blood. The DNA for the CDR3 is TGCAGCGTTGAAGTAGTACGGACAGCAATGAACACTGAAGCTTTCTTT. Its translation: CSVEVVRTAMNTEAFF.